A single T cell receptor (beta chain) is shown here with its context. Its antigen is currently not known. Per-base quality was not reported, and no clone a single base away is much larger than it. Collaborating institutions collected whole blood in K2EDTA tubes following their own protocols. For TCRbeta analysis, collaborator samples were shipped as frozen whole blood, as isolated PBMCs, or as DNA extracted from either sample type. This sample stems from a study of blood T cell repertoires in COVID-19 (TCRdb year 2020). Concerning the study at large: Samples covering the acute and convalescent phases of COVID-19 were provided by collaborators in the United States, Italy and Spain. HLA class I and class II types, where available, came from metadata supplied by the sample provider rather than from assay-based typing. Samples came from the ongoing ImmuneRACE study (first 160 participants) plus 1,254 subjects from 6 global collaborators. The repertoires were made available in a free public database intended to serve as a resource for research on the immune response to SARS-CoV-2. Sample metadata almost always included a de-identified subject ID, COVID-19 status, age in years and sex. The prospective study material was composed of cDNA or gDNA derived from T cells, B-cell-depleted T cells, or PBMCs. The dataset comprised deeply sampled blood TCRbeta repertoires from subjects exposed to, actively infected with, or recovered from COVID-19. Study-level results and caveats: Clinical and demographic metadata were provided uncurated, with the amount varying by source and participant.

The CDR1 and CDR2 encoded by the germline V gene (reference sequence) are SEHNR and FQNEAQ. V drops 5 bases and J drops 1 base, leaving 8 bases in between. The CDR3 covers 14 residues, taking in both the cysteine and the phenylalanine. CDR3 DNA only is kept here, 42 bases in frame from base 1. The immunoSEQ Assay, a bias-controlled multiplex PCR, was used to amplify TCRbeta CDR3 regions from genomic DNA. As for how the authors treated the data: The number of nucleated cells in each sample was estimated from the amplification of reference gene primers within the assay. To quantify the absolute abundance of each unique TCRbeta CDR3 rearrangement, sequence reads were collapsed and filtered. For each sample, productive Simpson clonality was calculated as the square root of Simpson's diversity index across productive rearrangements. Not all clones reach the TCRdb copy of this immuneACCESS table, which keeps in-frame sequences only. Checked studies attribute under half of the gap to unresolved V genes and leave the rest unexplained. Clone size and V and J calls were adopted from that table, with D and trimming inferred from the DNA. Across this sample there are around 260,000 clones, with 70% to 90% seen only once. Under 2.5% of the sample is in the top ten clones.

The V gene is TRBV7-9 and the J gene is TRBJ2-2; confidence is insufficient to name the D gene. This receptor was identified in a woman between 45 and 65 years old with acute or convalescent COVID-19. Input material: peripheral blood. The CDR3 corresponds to CASSQTLNTGELFF. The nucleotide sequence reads TGTGCCAGCAGCCAGACTTTGAACACCGGGGAGCTGTTTTTT. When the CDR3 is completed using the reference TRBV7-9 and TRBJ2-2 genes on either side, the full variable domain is DTGVSQNPRHKITKRGQNVTFRCDPISEHNRLYWYRQTLGQGPEFLTYFQNEAQLEKSRLLSDRFSAERPKGSFSTLEIQRTEQGDSAMYLCASSQTLNTGELFFGEGSRLTVL.